The 25 T cell receptor beta chains in this list originate from one sample, sequenced in a study of blood T cell repertoires in COVID-19 (dated by TCRdb to the early 2020s). Libraries were made using the immunoSEQ multiplex PCR assay. As stored in TCRdb, this immuneACCESS dataset retains in-frame rearrangements with V and J assigned. A fraction of the clones does not appear; measured against another copy, unresolved V genes explain less than half of the discrepancy, and the remainder lacks a known reason. The sample yields around 380,000 clones; roughly 86% were counted once. Together, the top ten hold 1% to 1.5% of the sample. The sequencing sample was made of PBMCs or T cells enriched from blood (not recorded which). The receptors stem from a man aged 25-45 years who had recovered from COVID-19.

The chain joins TRBV13 to TRBJ2-7; 7 positions agree with TRBD1. Germline CDR1 reads PRHDT; CDR2 reads FYEKMQ (reference sequence). Trimming at V came to 0 bases and at J to 4 bases, leaving 6 bases not matched to a gene. The CDR3 has 15 amino acids. The CDR3, as DNA: TGTGCCAGCAGCTTAGGCCTAGGCAGGGGGTACGAGCAGTACTTC. As protein: CASSLGLGRGYEQYF. The variable domain in full, with the rest retrieved from reference TRBV13 and TRBJ2-7, is AAGVIQSPRHLIKEKRETATLKCYPIPRHDTVYWYQQGPGQDPQFLISFYEKMQSDKGSIPDRFSAQQFSDYHSELNMSSLELGDSALYFCASSLGLGRGYEQYFGPGTRLTVT.

This sequence joins TRBV3-1 (or the pseudogene TRBV3-2) and TRBJ1-2, with 12 bases identical to TRBD1. The ends lost 2 bases at V and 4 bases at J; junction bases unmatched: 8. Per the germline V gene, CDR1 is LGHDT and CDR2 is YNNKEL (reference sequence). The CDR3 has 17 residues. CDR3 amino acids: CASSQPSGQGATYGYTF. The CDR3 DNA sequence: TGTGCCAGCAGCCAACCGTCGGGACAGGGGGCGACCTATGGCTACACCTTC.

V and J are TRBV7-3 and TRBJ2-3, with TRBD2 identical over 9 bases. The CDR3 is 17 residues long. Germline lookup yields CDR1 SGHTA and CDR2 FQGTGA. Losses at the gene ends were 5 bases for V and 0 bases for J; bases not matched to a gene: 9. DNA for the CDR3: TGTGCCAGCAGCAACTTTCTAGCGGGGACTAGCACAGATACGCAGTATTTT. Protein sequence: CASSNFLAGTSTDTQYF.

The V and J genes are TRBV6-2 or TRBV6-3 and TRBJ2-3; D is ambiguous. The V gene's germline CDR1 is MNHEY and CDR2 SVGEGT. The CDR3 spans 13 residues. The ends were cut back, 1 base at V and 1 base at J, with 3 bases in the middle. CDR3 protein: CASSYWRTDTQYF. Here the CDR3 DNA reads TGTGCCAGCAGTTACTGGCGCACAGATACGCAGTATTTT.

The chain couples TRBV7-9 to TRBJ1-2; 7 nucleotides align to TRBD1. Germline values: CDR1 SEHNR, CDR2 FQNEAQ (reference sequence). This CDR3 has 15 residues. After removal of 2 bases from V and 2 bases from J, the junction contained 5 bases not matched to a gene. The CDR3 here is CASSLMTGRNYGYTF. In DNA form, the CDR3 reads TGTGCCAGCAGCTTAATGACAGGGAGAAACTATGGCTACACCTTC.

The chain links TRBV19 to TRBJ1-2; D is undetermined. Germline loops: CDR1 LNHDA, CDR2 SQIVND (reference sequence). V lost 4 bases, J lost 2 bases, and 5 bases lay in between. This CDR3 contains 12 residues. The CDR3 nucleotides are TGTGCCAGTAGTACATTCAACTATGGCTACACCTTC. Amino acid sequence: CASSTFNYGYTF.

V gene TRBV6-5 combines with J gene TRBJ2-7; 9 bases match TRBD1. CDR3 length equals 13 residues. The germline gives CDR1 MNHEY, CDR2 SVGAGI. J gave up 6 bases and V 5 bases, and 5 bases lay outside the gene matches. CDR3 DNA sequence: TGTGCCAGCAGTCCGGGACAGGGACGCGAGCAGTACTTC. Protein: CASSPGQGREQYF.

V is TRBV10-3 and J is TRBJ2-2; a possible D gene is TRBD1 (5 bases). Germline CDR1 and CDR2: ENHRY and SYGVKD. This CDR3 has 13 residues. The V and J ends lost 8 bases and 6 bases respectively, with 13 bases between them. This CDR3 is CAILGLRAGELFF. The CDR3 nucleotides are TGTGCCATCCTCGGCCTCAGGGCCGGGGAGCTGTTTTTT.

The chain joins TRBV3-1 (or the pseudogene TRBV3-2) to TRBJ1-6; D ambiguous. Per germline, CDR1 LGHDT and CDR2 YNNKEL (reference sequence). Trimming stripped 3 bases from V and 7 bases from J, with 13 bases between. This CDR3 spans 15 amino acids. The CDR3 reads CASSHGRSVNSPLHF. As DNA, the CDR3 is TGTGCCAGCAGCCACGGCCGGAGTGTAAATTCACCCCTCCACTTT.

This clone occurred many times. The gene calls are TRBV4-3 and TRBJ2-7, with D perhaps TRBD1 (5 bases). Looked up from germline, CDR1 is LGHNA and CDR2 is YSLEER. CDR3 length equals 15 residues. Between the trimmed V and J ends, which lost 0 bases and 2 bases, there was a span of 11 bases. The CDR3 DNA is TGCGCCAGCAGCCAAGACACAGGCCCCACCTACGAGCAGTACTTC. Its protein is CASSQDTGPTYEQYF.

This clone was seen just once. This chain uses TRBV7-2 with TRBJ2-3; 11 bases are shared with TRBD2. J lost 0 bases, V lost 2 bases, and 4 bases had no gene match. This CDR3 spans 17 amino acids. Looked up from germline, CDR1 is SGHTA and CDR2 is FQGNSA. CDR3 bases: TGTGCCAGCAGCTTACTGAGACTAGCGGGGAGCACAGATACGCAGTATTTT. Its protein is CASSLLRLAGSTDTQYF. Combining the CDR3 with reference TRBV7-2 and TRBJ2-3 gives the whole variable domain GAGVSQSPSNKVTEKGKDVELRCDPISGHTALYWYRQSLGQGLEFLIYFQGNSAPDKSGLPSDRFSAERTGGSVSTLTIQRTQQEDSAVYLCASSLLRLAGSTDTQYFGPGTRLTVL.

The chain carries TRBV6-6 and TRBJ2-7; 8 nucleotides agree with TRBD1. V shed 5 bases, J shed 5 bases, and the junction held 8 bases outside the gene matches. The CDR3 loop spans 14 amino acids. CDR1 and CDR2 (germline): MNHNY, SVGAGI (reference sequence). In DNA form, the CDR3 reads TGTGCCAGCAGTACCACGGACAGGGTGAACGAGCAGTACTTC. Amino acid sequence: CASSTTDRVNEQYF.

Worth noting for this clone: Different DNA sequences within this sample yield the same CDR3. The rearrangement links TRBV10-3 to TRBJ1-6, with 10 bases that match TRBD1. Germline CDR1 reads ENHRY; CDR2 reads SYGVKD. CDR3 length: 14 residues. With 9 bases clipped from V and 7 bases from J, the junction kept 6 bases outside the gene matches. The CDR3 DNA is TGTGCCATACGGACGGGACAGGGGAATTCACCCCTCCACTTT. Its protein is CAIRTGQGNSPLHF.

With regard to this clone: A read error may be the cause here, since a much bigger clone is one base away. The chain is built from TRBV4-2 and TRBJ1-5; D not resolved. Trimming removed 0 bases from V and 4 bases from J, with 4 bases in between. Germline-derived CDR1 and CDR2 are LGHNA and YNFKEQ. CDR3 size: 13 residues. CDR3 amino acids: CASSQDRNQPQHF. In DNA form, the CDR3 reads TGTGCCAGCAGCCAAGACAGAAATCAGCCCCAGCATTTT.

The chain links TRBV9 to TRBJ1-6; D call uncertain. Trimming stripped 0 bases from V and 5 bases from J, with 6 bases between. Germline loops: CDR1 SGDLS, CDR2 YYNGEE. The CDR3 sequence is 14 residues long. The CDR3 DNA follows: TGTGCCAGCAGCGTAGCCCCTCATAATTCACCCCTCCACTTT. Its translation: CASSVAPHNSPLHF.

This sequence joins TRBV27 and TRBJ1-3; D unresolved. The CDR3 loop spans 14 amino acids. CDR1 MNHEY and CDR2 SMNVEV come from the germline V gene (reference sequence). The ends were cut back, 9 bases at V and 1 base at J, with 13 bases in the middle. CDR3 nucleotides: TGTGCCAGACCTTATGAGGGATCTGGAAACACCATATATTTT. It codes for CARPYEGSGNTIYF.

The rearrangement uses TRBV3-1 (or the pseudogene TRBV3-2) and TRBJ1-1; D is uncertain. The CDR3 spans 13 residues. V lost 1 base and J 1 base, leaving 4 bases between the germline ends. The germline gives CDR1 LGHDT, CDR2 YNNKEL (reference sequence). CDR3 residues: CASSQVANTEAFF. Here the CDR3 DNA reads TGTGCCAGCAGCCAAGTGGCGAACACTGAAGCTTTCTTT.

The genes are TRBV13 and TRBJ2-1, with TRBD1 matching over 9 bases. Germline V gene lookup returns CDR1 PRHDT and CDR2 FYEKMQ (reference sequence). The J segment lost 9 bases and the V segment lost 1 base, leaving 7 bases of the junction unmatched. CDR3 length: 15 amino acids. Here the CDR3 DNA reads TGTGCCAGCAGCTTAGATTTACAGGGGGCAGGTGAGCAGTTCTTC. It is translated as CASSLDLQGAGEQFF.

Of note for this clone: A read error may account for a junction end that differs from germline. The chain is built from TRBV7-7 and TRBJ2-2, with 10 bases matching TRBD1. The CDR3 covers 15 residues. The germline V gene has CDR1 SSHAT and CDR2 FNYEAQ (reference sequence). This CDR3 is CASSFGTGATGELFF. The CDR3 region has the DNA TGTGCTAGCAGCTTCGGGACAGGGGCGACCGGGGAGCTGTTTTTT. The whole variable domain, filled in from reference TRBV7-7 and TRBJ2-2, reads GAGVSQSPRYKVTKRGQDVTLRCDPISSHATLYWYQQALGQGPEFLTYFNYEAQPDKSGLPSDRFSAERPEGSISTLTIQRTEQRDSAMYRCASSFGTGATGELFFGEGSRLTVL.

This chain joins TRBV4-1 and TRBJ1-1; D perhaps matches TRBD1 (6 bases). The CDR3 contains 18 residues. Looked up from germline, CDR1 is MGHRA and CDR2 is YSYEKL. V was shortened by 4 bases and J by 2 bases, with 23 bases between the two germline ends. The CDR3 DNA is TGCGCCAGCAGCCCGAGTGGGCTAGGGGGGGGCAGAAACACTGAAGCTTTCTTT. Translating it yields CASSPSGLGGGRNTEAFF.

This clone was picked up one time. This chain connects TRBV13 to TRBJ2-7, with 10 bases identical to TRBD2. This CDR3 is built from 15 residues. The V segment lost 5 bases and the J segment 0 bases; nucleotides outside the gene matches: 4. Germline values: CDR1 PRHDT, CDR2 FYEKMQ (reference sequence). The CDR3: CASSPSGGVSYEQYF. CDR3 nucleotide sequence: TGTGCCAGCAGCCCTAGCGGGGGAGTCTCCTACGAGCAGTACTTC.

J is TRBJ2-3 and V is TRBV6-6, with 14 bases that match TRBD2. Germline V gene lookup returns CDR1 MNHNY and CDR2 SVGAGI (reference sequence). There are 15 residues in the CDR3. Germline trimming cut 8 bases from V and 4 bases from J; bases unmatched to any gene: 5. In DNA form, the CDR3 reads TGTGCCAGCCGGACTAGCGGGGGGAACGCAGATACGCAGTATTTT. The encoded protein is CASRTSGGNADTQYF.

The V and J genes are TRBV4-1 and TRBJ1-2; D uncertain. Trimming cost V 3 bases and J 8 bases, with 10 bases left between them. The CDR3 covers 12 residues. Germline V gene data show CDR1 as MGHRA and CDR2 as YSYEKL. The CDR3 DNA reads as TGCGCCAGCAGCCAGGGCACGGGGGGCTACACCTTC. Its translation is CASSQGTGGYTF.

The V gene is TRBV19, the J gene TRBJ1-2, with 8 bases lining up with TRBD1. Trimming took 6 bases from V and 5 from J; bases not matched to a gene: 8. Germline-derived CDR1 and CDR2 are LNHDA and SQIVND (reference sequence). The CDR3 runs 14 residues. For the CDR3, the DNA is TGTGCCAGTAGCCTTGACAGGGGCCAATATGGCTACACCTTC. Protein sequence: CASSLDRGQYGYTF.

The chain has TRBV30 and TRBJ1-3, with 7 bases lining up with TRBD1. Germline CDR1 and CDR2: GTSNPN and SVGIG (reference sequence). The CDR3 loop spans 14 amino acids. The junction had 8 bases not matched to a gene; V was cut back by 5 bases and J by 4 bases. CDR3 sequence (DNA): TGTGCCTGGGGGGCGACAGGGTTCGGAAACACCATATATTTT. Translating it yields CAWGATGFGNTIYF.